This T cell receptor (beta chain) was sequenced during a study of cytomegalovirus exposure and HLA in healthy donors. General study points: The authors confirmed in vitro that a few CMV-associated chains were specific for CMV antigens.

This CDR3 is built from 15 residues. CDR1 SGHDT and CDR2 YYEEEE come from the germline V gene. Trimming left V 4 bases short and J 0 bases short, with 12 bases between. PCR primers comprised 60 Vbeta and 13 Jbeta primers. Only in-frame clones appear in the TCRdb table, and some are missing; sequencing was by immunoSEQ multiplex PCR. The profile shows over 95,000 clones, about 61% of them singletons. On this clone itself: Its target is unknown.

The receptor's source is a man aged 18 to 29 in good health and CMV-seropositive. The source material was PBMCs. The chain uses TRBV5-6 and TRBJ2-3; a weak D match, TRBD1 (5 bases). The CDR3 region has the DNA TGTGCCAGCAGCATGACAGAACTTAGCACAGATACGCAGTATTTT. It is translated as CASSMTELSTDTQYF.